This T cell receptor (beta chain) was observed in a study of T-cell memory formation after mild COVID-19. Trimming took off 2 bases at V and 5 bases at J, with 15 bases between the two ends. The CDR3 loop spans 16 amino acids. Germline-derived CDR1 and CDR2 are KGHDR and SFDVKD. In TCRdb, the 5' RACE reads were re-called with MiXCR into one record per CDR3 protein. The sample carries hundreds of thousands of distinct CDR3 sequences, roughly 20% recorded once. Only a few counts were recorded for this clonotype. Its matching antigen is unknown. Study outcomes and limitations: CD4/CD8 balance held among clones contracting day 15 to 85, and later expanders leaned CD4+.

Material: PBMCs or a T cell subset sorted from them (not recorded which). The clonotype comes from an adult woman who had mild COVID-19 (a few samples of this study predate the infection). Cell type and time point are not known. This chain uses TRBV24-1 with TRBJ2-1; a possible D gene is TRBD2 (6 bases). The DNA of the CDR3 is TGTGCCACCAGTGATTACCACGGGGAGGCGAACAATGAGCAGTTCTTC. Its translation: CATSDYHGEANNEQFF.